Included here is one T cell receptor (beta chain) sequence, with context. This sample was taken from a study of T cell changes during pregnancy in multiple sclerosis. Germline CDR1 is MNHNY and CDR2 is SVGAGI (reference sequence). V was clipped by 4 bases and J by 8 bases, with 9 bases between them. CDR3 length: 12 residues. The protocol was immunoSEQ multiplex PCR, while the TCRdb copy is restricted to in-frame clones and leaves out a portion. The sample contains roughly 24,000 clones, more than 75% of which appear only once. The starting material was CD8+ T cells from peripheral blood mononuclear cells, obtained after pregnancy. The chain is built from TRBV6-6 and TRBJ2-4; D perhaps matches TRBD2 (5 bases). This TCR derives from a female donor with multiple sclerosis, enrolled in a pregnancy study. The DNA of the CDR3 is TGTGCCAGCAGTTGGAGCGGCGACATTCAGTACTTC. Its translation: CASSWSGDIQYF.